These T cell receptor beta chains were read from a single sample in a study of T cell responses to AZD1222 COVID-19 vaccine. This table comes from immunoSEQ multiplex PCR, and its TCRdb copy is limited to in-frame clones, with some not included. The sample contains roughly 200,000 clones, approximately 92% of which appear only once. This specimen was peripheral blood, taken on day 0 of AZD1222 vaccination. The receptor source for this set is an adult in good health. Each CDR3 is given with its conserved first and last residue. D genes are given only for firm matches. Size values are once, few and many counts, or a class for expanded clones, and some rows have none.

cdr3_length: 12; j_call: TRBJ2-5; d_call: TRBD2; v_call: TRBV30; clone_size: few; cdr3_nt: TGTGCCTGGGGGGGACTAGGTGAGACCCAGTACTTC; cdr3_aa: CAWGGLGETQYF
cdr3_length: 12; j_call: TRBJ1-3; d_call: NA; v_call: TRBV2; clone_size: NA; cdr3_nt: TGTGCCAGTAAGGGACCCGGAAACACCATATATTTT; cdr3_aa: CASKGPGNTIYF
cdr3_length: 16; j_call: TRBJ2-2; d_call: TRBD2; v_call: TRBV13; clone_size: NA; cdr3_nt: TGTGCCAGCAGCTCCCGAGCGGGGGGGCCGAGCGGGGAGCTGTTTTTT; cdr3_aa: CASSSRAGGPSGELFF
cdr3_length: 16; j_call: TRBJ1-6; d_call: NA; v_call: TRBV27; clone_size: NA; cdr3_nt: TGTGCCAGCACCTTAGGTAGGGGTTCCTATAATTCACCCCTCCACTTT; cdr3_aa: CASTLGRGSYNSPLHF
cdr3_length: 14; j_call: TRBJ1-1; d_call: NA; v_call: TRBV3-1/TRBV3-2; clone_size: NA; cdr3_nt: TGTGCCAGCAGCCAAGAGGGAGGAAAGACTGAAGCTTTCTTT; cdr3_aa: CASSQEGGKTEAFF
cdr3_length: 17; j_call: TRBJ1-1; d_call: TRBD1; v_call: TRBV3-1/TRBV3-2; clone_size: NA; cdr3_nt: TGTGCCAGCAGCCTACAAGTAGGGGACAGGGGATGCACTGAAGCTTTCTTT; cdr3_aa: CASSLQVGDRGCTEAFF
cdr3_length: 16; j_call: TRBJ1-5; d_call: NA; v_call: TRBV16; clone_size: few; cdr3_nt: TGTGCCAGCAGCCAAGGGGGACAACAGATAAATCAGCCCCAGCATTTT; cdr3_aa: CASSQGGQQINQPQHF
cdr3_length: 15; j_call: TRBJ2-5; d_call: NA; v_call: TRBV27; clone_size: NA; cdr3_nt: TGTGCCAGCAGTTTATCTACATTGTCCCGGGAGACCCAGTACTTC; cdr3_aa: CASSLSTLSRETQYF
cdr3_length: 16; j_call: TRBJ2-3; d_call: NA; v_call: TRBV14; clone_size: NA; cdr3_nt: TGTGCCAGCAGCCAGGAACTAATAGATCCGGCGGATACGCAGTATTTT; cdr3_aa: CASSQELIDPADTQYF
cdr3_length: 13; j_call: TRBJ1-4; d_call: TRBD1; v_call: TRBV6-5; clone_size: once; cdr3_nt: TGTGCCAGTGGGGACAGGCCAAATGAAAAACTGTTTTTT; cdr3_aa: CASGDRPNEKLFF
cdr3_length: 13; j_call: TRBJ1-5; d_call: NA; v_call: TRBV7-9; clone_size: NA; cdr3_nt: TGTGCCAGCAGCTTAGAAAGCAATCAGCCCCAGCATTTT; cdr3_aa: CASSLESNQPQHF
cdr3_length: 14; j_call: TRBJ1-1; d_call: NA; v_call: TRBV18; clone_size: NA; cdr3_nt: TGTGCCAGCTCACCTGGAAACTTGAACACTGAAGCTTTCTTT; cdr3_aa: CASSPGNLNTEAFF